These 19 T cell receptor delta chains originate from one sample sequenced in a study of gamma-delta T cells after stem cell transplantation. TCRdb re-processed the RT-PCR reads via CATT. Of 13,000 or so delta-chain clones in the sample, roughly 34% are singletons; the top ten hold 3.5% to 4%. Input material: gamma-delta T cells. Receptor source: a human donor. It is not recorded whose cells these are; they may come from a transplant donor.

About this clone: This sample includes further DNA sequences coding for the same CDR3. The chain carries TRDV3 and TRDJ1, with a weak D call TRDD3 (5 bases). The CDR3 is made up of 16 amino acids. The germline gives CDR1 TVYSNPD, CDR2 GDNSRS (reference sequence). V was trimmed by 4 bases and J by 0 bases, leaving 21 bases between them. CDR3 sequence: CASLPIGVKYTDKLIF. The CDR3 nucleotides are TGTGCCTCACTCCCCATTGGGGTTAAGTACACCGATAAACTCATCTTT.

This clone was recorded only once. The chain joins TRDV1 to TRDJ1; D is unclear. Germline CDR1 and CDR2: TSWWSYY and QGS. The CDR3 spans 20 residues. Trimming took 0 bases from V and 0 from J, leaving 23 bases between them. As DNA, the CDR3 is TGTGCTCTTGGGGAACTCGTGGCGGGCCGGCGATGGGCTTACACCGATAAACTCATCTTT. Residues: CALGELVAGRRWAYTDKLIF.

V is TRDV3 and J is TRDJ1, with D perhaps being TRDD2 or TRDD3 (6 bases each). Trimming removed 4 bases at V and 11 bases at J, with 32 bases between. Germline CDR1 TVYSNPD, CDR2 GDNSRS (reference sequence). The CDR3 extends over 16 amino acids. Here the CDR3 reads CASSPTRGTIRGGLIF. DNA of the CDR3: TGTGCCTCTTCTCCTACCCGGGGGACGATAAGAGGGGGGCTCATCTTT.

This clone appeared a few times. This chain links TRDV3 with TRDJ1, with TRDD3 matching over 13 bases. Germline V gene lookup returns CDR1 TVYSNPD and CDR2 GDNSRS (reference sequence). The CDR3 has 15 residues. V lost 5 bases and J lost 1; bases outside the gene matches: 7. CDR3 DNA: TGTGCCCTTGCGTACTGGGGGATACGCACCGATAAACTCATCTTT. It translates to CALAYWGIRTDKLIF.

The V gene is TRDV3, the J gene TRDJ1; the match to TRDD3 covers 7 bases. The V gene end was trimmed by 4 bases and the J gene end by 0 bases; junction bases not matched to a gene: 35. The CDR3 extends over 23 amino acids. CDR1 and CDR2 (germline): TVYSNPD, GDNSRS (reference sequence). In DNA form, the CDR3 reads TGTGCCTACCTGTTCCGCAGCTACCGGGGTACTGGGGTCACGCGGGCGTACACCGATAAACTCATCTTT. Encoded protein: CAYLFRSYRGTGVTRAYTDKLIF.

The genes are TRDV1 and TRDJ1; 8 bases are shared with TRDD3. CDR1 is TSWWSYY, CDR2 QGS, per germline. The CDR3 runs to 16 residues. Trimming took 4 bases from V and 0 from J; bases not matched to a gene: 7. CDR3 sequence reads: CALGALTGGYTDKLIF. The CDR3 bases are TGTGCTCTTGGGGCGCTTACTGGGGGTTACACCGATAAACTCATCTTT.

The chain uses TRDV1 and TRDJ2; TRDD3 agrees at 13 bases. Germline V gives CDR1 TSWWSYY, CDR2 QGS. J gave up 0 bases and V 0 bases, and 25 bases lay outside the gene matches. The CDR3 is made up of 26 amino acids. CDR3 nucleotide sequence: TGTGCTCTTGGGGAACTAGTTTGGAAGAAGTCCTACTCTCTACTGGGGGATACGCCTTTGACAGCACAACTCTTCTTT. This gives the protein CALGELVWKKSYSLLGDTPLTAQLFF.

The gene calls are TRAV29/DV5 and TRDJ1; D is possibly TRDD3 (6 bases). Germline V CDR1 and CDR2: NSMFDY, ISSIKDK. This CDR3 has 16 residues. Trimming pared 0 bases from V and 0 bases from J, leaving 15 bases between. The CDR3 loop is CAASAARRGYTDKLIF. CDR3 nucleotide sequence: TGTGCAGCAAGCGCGGCTAGAAGGGGATACACCGATAAACTCATCTTT.

The table lists this clone with a few counts. V is TRAV29/DV5 and J is TRDJ1; a possible D gene is TRDD2 (6 bases). Trimming stripped 0 bases from V and 2 bases from J, with 23 bases between. CDR3 size: 18 residues. From germline, CDR1 is NSMFDY and CDR2 ISSIKDK. Here the CDR3 reads CAASAVRDTSSFTDKLIF. CDR3 DNA sequence: TGTGCAGCAAGCGCGGTGAGGGACACTTCCTCCTTTACCGATAAACTCATCTTT.

This clone was detected only a few times. In DNA, the CDR3 is TGTGCCTTTTTCCCTTACTGGGGGAAAAGGAGACCCCTGATCTTT. It specifies CAFFPYWGKRRPLIF. The chain joins TRDV3 to TRDJ4, with TRDD3 identical over 9 bases. This CDR3 has 15 amino acids. The V gene end was trimmed by 2 bases and the J gene end by 2 bases; junction bases not matched to a gene: 12. Germline V gives CDR1 TVYSNPD, CDR2 GDNSRS (reference sequence).

Within the sample, this clone is medium-sized. The chain combines TRDV2 with TRDJ3; D perhaps matches TRDD3 (6 bases). V was pared by 0 bases and J by 0 bases, with 8 bases between. This CDR3 has 17 amino acids. Germline values: CDR1 GEAIGNYY, CDR2 EKD. In nucleotides, the CDR3 is TGTGCCTGTGACACCGTGGGGGGCTCCTGGGACACCCGACAGATGTTTTTC. Amino acid sequence: CACDTVGGSWDTRQMFF.

This clone turned up a few times. The V call is TRAV29/DV5, the J call TRDJ1; 11 bases line up with TRDD3. The CDR3 covers 17 residues. Looked up from germline, CDR1 is NSMFDY and CDR2 is ISSIKDK. V trimming: 2 bases; J trimming: 2 bases; junction bases outside the gene matches: 11. CDR3 amino acids: CAARSWGIRDGTDKLIF. DNA for the CDR3: TGTGCAGCAAGGAGTTGGGGGATACGCGATGGAACCGATAAACTCATCTTT.

Regarding this clone: The junction departs from germline at one end; a sequencing error may be responsible. The chain uses TRDV2 and TRDJ2; a possible D gene is TRDD3 (5 bases). CDR1 and CDR2 (germline): GEAIGNYY, EKD. CDR3 length: 14 amino acids. CDR3 in DNA: TGTGCCTGTGACAAACTGGTGGATCCAGCCCAACCCTTCTTT. Translating it yields CACDKLVDPAQPFF.

CDR3 amino acids: CALGELGFLTGGPLTDKLIF. In nucleotides, the CDR3 is TGTGCTCTTGGGGAACTAGGGTTCCTAACTGGGGGACCCCTCACCGATAAACTCATCTTT. This chain joins TRDV1 and TRDJ1; TRDD3 matches 9 bases. V trimming: 0 bases; J trimming: 1 base; junction bases outside the gene matches: 15. Germline V CDR1 and CDR2: TSWWSYY, QGS. CDR3 length equals 20 residues.

A few counts support this clone. The gene calls are TRDV2 and TRDJ3, with TRDD3 as a possible D gene (5 bases). The CDR3 has 23 residues. V shed 0 bases and J shed 0 bases, with 26 bases lying between them. From germline, CDR1 is GEAIGNYY and CDR2 EKD. The DNA of the CDR3 is TGTGCCTGTGACACCGTACTGGAATCTAGGGGCCACCATAGCTCCTGGGACACCCGACAGATGTTTTTC. This translates into CACDTVLESRGHHSSWDTRQMFF.

The rearrangement links TRDV2 to TRDJ2, with D perhaps matching TRDD3 (10 bases). CDR3 size: 15 residues. CDR1 and CDR2 from the germline V gene are GEAIGNYY and EKD. V lost 7 bases and J lost 5, with 19 bases in between. The CDR3 here is CAWAFLLGDTAQLFF. The CDR3 bases are TGTGCCTGGGCCTTCCTACTGGGGGATACAGCACAACTCTTCTTT.

This clone was observed a few times. The chain joins TRDV1 to TRDJ1; TRDD3 matches 10 bases. Germline V gene data show CDR1 as TSWWSYY and CDR2 as QGS. The CDR3 loop spans 22 amino acids. The ends lost 1 base at V and 4 bases at J; junction bases unmatched: 24. CDR3 sequence reads: CALGEPLPKLTGGSTFFDKLIF. The CDR3 DNA is TGTGCTCTTGGGGAACCTCTCCCCAAGTTGACTGGGGGATCTACTTTCTTCGATAAACTCATCTTT.

The J gene was reported as TRDJ1; the V gene went uncalled; the listed D gene, TRDD3, was not tested against the DNA. This CDR3 spans 23 amino acids. The CDR3 loop is CASENARPSADAGGYGDADKLIF. The DNA of the CDR3 is TGTGCCTCTGAGAATGCTAGGCCCTCCGCGGATGCTGGGGGATACGGTGACGCCGATAAACTCATCTTT.

The CDR3 is CALGELGGLPTAQPIFPYTDKLIF. The DNA for the CDR3 is TGTGCTCTTGGGGAACTCGGCGGCCTTCCCACGGCCCAACCAATTTTTCCGTACACCGATAAACTCATCTTT. The chain uses TRDV1 and TRDJ1, with D possibly TRDD2 on 6 matching bases. V was clipped by 0 bases and J by 0 bases, with 35 bases between them. CDR3 size: 24 residues. The V gene's germline CDR1 is TSWWSYY and CDR2 QGS.